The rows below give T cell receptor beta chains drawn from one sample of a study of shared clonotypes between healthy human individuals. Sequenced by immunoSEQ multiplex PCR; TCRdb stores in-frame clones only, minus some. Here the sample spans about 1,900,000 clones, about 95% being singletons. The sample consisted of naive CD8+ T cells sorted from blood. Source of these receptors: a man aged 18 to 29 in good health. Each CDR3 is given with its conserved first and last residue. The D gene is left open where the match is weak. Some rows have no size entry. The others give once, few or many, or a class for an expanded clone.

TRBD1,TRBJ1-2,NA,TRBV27,CASSLTGQGFMDYGYTF,TGTGCCAGCAGTTTAACCGGACAGGGGTTTATGGACTATGGCTACACCTTC
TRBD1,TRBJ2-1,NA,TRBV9,CASSDDRGPYNEQFF,TGTGCCAGCAGCGACGACAGGGGGCCCTACAATGAGCAGTTCTTC
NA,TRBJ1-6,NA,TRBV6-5,CASSYNHNSPLHF,TGTGCCAGCAGTTACAACCATAATTCACCCCTCCACTTT
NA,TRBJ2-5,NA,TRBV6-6,CATVGPQETQYF,TGTGCCACCGTAGGCCCCCAAGAGACCCAGTACTTC
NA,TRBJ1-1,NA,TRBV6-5,CASSLQGMWTEAFF,TGTGCCAGCAGTTTGCAGGGGATGTGGACTGAAGCTTTCTTT
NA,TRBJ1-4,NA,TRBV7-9,CASSLLEVLGEKLFF,TGTGCCAGCAGCTTATTAGAGGTTTTAGGGGAAAAACTGTTTTTT
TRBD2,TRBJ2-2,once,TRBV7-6,CASSRTSGGGTGELFF,TGTGCCAGCAGCAGGACTAGCGGGGGTGGCACCGGGGAGCTGTTTTTT
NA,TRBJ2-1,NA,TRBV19,CASSITKRDNEQFF,TGTGCCAGTAGTATAACGAAGCGGGACAATGAGCAGTTCTTC
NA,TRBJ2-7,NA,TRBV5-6,CASSLGTSEQYF,TGTGCCAGCAGCTTGGGGACATCCGAGCAGTACTTC
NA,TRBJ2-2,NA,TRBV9,CASSVAGQPNTGELFF,TGTGCCAGCAGCGTCGCGGGGCAACCGAACACCGGGGAGCTGTTTTTT
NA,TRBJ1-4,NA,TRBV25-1,CASSPDATNEKLFF,TGTGCCAGCAGTCCCGACGCAACTAATGAAAAACTGTTTTTT
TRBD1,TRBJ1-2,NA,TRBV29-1,CSVEDGGTGTNYGYTF,TGCAGCGTTGAAGACGGGGGGACAGGGACTAACTATGGCTACACCTTC